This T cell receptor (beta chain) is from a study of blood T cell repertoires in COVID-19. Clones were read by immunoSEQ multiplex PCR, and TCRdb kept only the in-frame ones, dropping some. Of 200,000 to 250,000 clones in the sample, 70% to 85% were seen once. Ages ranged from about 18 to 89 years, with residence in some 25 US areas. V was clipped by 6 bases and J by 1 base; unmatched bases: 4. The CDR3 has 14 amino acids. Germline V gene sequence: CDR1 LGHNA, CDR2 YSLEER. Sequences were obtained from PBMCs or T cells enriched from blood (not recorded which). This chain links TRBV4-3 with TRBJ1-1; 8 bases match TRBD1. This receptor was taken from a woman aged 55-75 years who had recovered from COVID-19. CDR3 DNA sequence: TGCGCCAGCAGGATGGGACAGGCGAACACTGAAGCTTTCTTT. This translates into CASRMGQANTEAFF.